Each of the 19 T cell receptor beta chains below was sequenced from the same sample in a study of CD8+CD57+ T cells in acquired aplastic anemia. The study profiled TCR beta VDJ and CDR3 using genomic DNA as template. Each CDR3 protein is one row after TCRdb ran MiXCR on the reads. The repertoire holds 300,000 or so distinct CDR3 sequences, around 60% seen once, with 8% in the top ten. Material for sequencing was sorted CD4+, CD8+, or CD8+CD57+ T cells (not recorded which) from PBMCs. These receptors came from a human donor with severe aplastic anemia or a healthy control (not recorded which).

At least ten counts were recorded for this clonotype. The CDR3 protein is CAIKTGSGEYEQYF. Written as DNA, the CDR3 is TGTGCCATCAAGACAGGGAGTGGCGAATACGAGCAGTACTTC. The chain is built from TRBV10-3 and TRBJ2-7; TRBD1 aligns across 7 bases. CDR1 is ENHRY and CDR2 is SYGVKD in the germline V gene. V gave up 7 bases and J gave up 4 bases; unmatched junction bases: 10. This CDR3 is built from 14 residues.

This clonotype has just one count. The gene calls are TRBV19 and TRBJ1-2; 9 bases are a match to TRBD1. This CDR3 region has 15 residues. The germline CDR1 and CDR2 sequences are LNHDA and SQIVND (reference sequence). V shed 4 bases and J 5 bases; nucleotides not matched to a gene: 8. The DNA of the CDR3 is TGTGCCAGTAGTACTACAGGGGGCAACTCATATGGCTACACCTTC. Translating it yields CASSTTGGNSYGYTF.

The chain links TRBV2 to TRBJ2-7; 8 nucleotides agree with TRBD1. Losses at the gene ends were 0 bases for V and 9 bases for J; bases not matched to a gene: 16. Germline loops: CDR1 SNHLY, CDR2 FYNNEI. The CDR3 covers 17 residues. Here the CDR3 DNA reads TGTGCCAGCAGTGAAGCAAATACTCGGGACAGGCATCTATGGCAGTACTTC. The encoded protein is CASSEANTRDRHLWQYF.

This clonotype was picked up many times. The chain recombines TRBV28 with TRBJ1-1; D unresolved. This CDR3 comprises 13 residues. CDR1 and CDR2 from the germline V gene are MDHEN and SYDVKM. Trimming cost V 7 bases and J 1 base, with 10 bases left between them. The CDR3 is CASNLLGNTEAFF. The CDR3 nucleotides are TGTGCCAGCAACCTCCTCGGGAACACTGAAGCTTTCTTT.

Many counts were recorded for this clonotype. The chain carries TRBV7-3 and TRBJ1-1; 8 bases align to TRBD1. Looked up from germline, CDR1 is SGHTA and CDR2 is FQGTGA. The J segment lost 10 bases and the V segment lost 5 bases, leaving 18 bases of the junction unmatched. This CDR3 has 16 residues. CDR3: CASSMTQGAYGYGAFF. The CDR3 DNA reads as TGTGCCAGCAGCATGACGCAGGGGGCGTATGGATACGGAGCTTTCTTT.

In its sample, this clonotype was seen a few times. The J gene is TRBJ1-6, the V gene TRBV20-1; TRBD1 might be the D (6 bases). The germline CDR1 and CDR2 sequences are DFQATT and SNEGSKA (reference sequence). Trimming pared 1 base from V and 6 bases from J, leaving 13 bases between. The CDR3 contains 15 residues. This CDR3 is CSARALTGFNSPLHF. The CDR3 nucleotides read TGCAGTGCTAGAGCCCTTACAGGGTTTAATTCACCCCTCCACTTT.

This clonotype was detected a few times. V is TRBV5-1 and J is TRBJ1-4; 9 bases map to TRBD1. The trim removed 4 bases at V and 8 bases at J, leaving 9 bases unmatched. The CDR3 runs 15 residues. Germline lookup yields CDR1 SGHRS and CDR2 YFSETQ. CDR3 sequence: CASSPDWDREEKLFF. CDR3 sequence (DNA): TGCGCCAGCAGCCCAGATTGGGACAGGGAGGAAAAACTGTTTTTT.

This rearrangement joins TRBV6-6 to TRBJ1-2; no firm D call. The CDR3 sequence is 11 residues long. V was trimmed by 2 bases and J by 5 bases, leaving 3 bases between them. Germline V gene data show CDR1 as MNHNY and CDR2 as SVGAGI (reference sequence). CDR3 loop: CASSYVYGYTF. CDR3 bases: TGTGCCAGCAGTTACGTGTATGGCTACACCTTC.

Many counts were recorded for this clonotype. The J gene is TRBJ2-4, the V gene TRBV2; 9 bases agree with TRBD1. The germline CDR1 and CDR2 sequences are SNHLY and FYNNEI. Germline trimming cut 8 bases from V and 2 bases from J; bases unmatched to any gene: 4. This CDR3 comprises 14 residues. The CDR3: CASGDRETKNIQYF. CDR3 bases: TGTGCCAGCGGGGACAGGGAGACCAAAAACATTCAGTACTTC.

A word on this clonotype: Since a much larger clone is just one base distant, this may be a read error. The chain carries TRBV20-1 and TRBJ1-1; the D gene is possibly TRBD1 (6 bases). Germline V CDR1 and CDR2: DFQATT, SNEGSKA (reference sequence). The CDR3 length is 13 residues. The CDR3 DNA reads as TGCAGTGCTCGCGAAGGGGGGCACACTGAAGTTTTCTTT. Translating gives CSAREGGHTEVFF.

Note on this clonotype: A read error may explain this, as a much larger clone is one base away. The chain recombines TRBV6-5 with TRBJ1-4; D gene uncertain. The CDR3 spans 13 residues. The germline V gene encodes CDR1 MNHEY and CDR2 SVGAGI. The CDR3 DNA reads as TGTGCCGGCAGTTACGGCTATAATGAAAAACTGTTTTTT. It encodes CAGSYGYNEKLFF.

The chain employs TRBV9 and TRBJ2-2, with D perhaps matching TRBD1 (6 bases). The CDR3 consists of 15 residues. CDR1 is SGDLS and CDR2 is YYNGEE in the germline V gene. The ends were cut back, 4 bases at V and 0 bases at J, with 10 bases in the middle. CDR3 sequence: CASSSNRANTGELFF. In DNA form, the CDR3 reads TGTGCCAGCAGCAGTAACAGGGCGAACACCGGGGAGCTGTTTTTT.

As for this clonotype: Just one base apart from a much larger clone, this may be a read error. This chain connects TRBV30 to TRBJ1-2; TRBD1 aligns across 7 bases. This CDR3 is built from 14 residues. Losses at the gene ends were 4 bases for V and 5 bases for J; bases not matched to a gene: 10. Germline loops: CDR1 GTSNPN, CDR2 SVGIG (reference sequence). The CDR3 protein is CAWTPLTGQYGYTF. The CDR3 DNA reads TGTGCCTGGACCCCACTGACAGGGCAATATGGCTACACCTTC.

This clonotype was picked up many times. CDR3 coding DNA: TGTGCCAGCAGCGCCCGGGAAGGGGCGAGCTCCTACGAGCAGTACTTC. This translates into CASSAREGASSYEQYF. The chain has TRBV12-3 or TRBV12-4 and TRBJ2-7, with D perhaps matching TRBD1 or TRBD2 (5 bases each). The CDR3 has 16 amino acids. The V gene lost 6 bases and the J gene lost 0 bases, with 18 bases spanning the gap.

This chain links TRBV7-8 with TRBJ1-2, with 9 bases identical to TRBD1. The CDR3 length is 15 residues. The germline gives CDR1 SGHVS, CDR2 FQNEAQ. V lost 4 bases to trimming and J lost 4 bases; unmatched junction nucleotides: 7. CDR3 sequence reads: CASSSSGTGSYGYTF. CDR3 nucleotides: TGTGCCAGCAGCTCCTCCGGGACAGGGAGCTATGGCTACACCTTC.

The chain employs TRBV11-3 and TRBJ2-1; 10 bases are a match to TRBD2. V trimming: 9 bases; J trimming: 4 bases; junction bases outside the gene matches: 15. The germline gives CDR1 SGHNT, CDR2 YENEEA. CDR3 length: 17 residues. CDR3 sequence: CASSIGSGRAGYNEQFF. CDR3 bases: TGTGCCAGTAGTATAGGAAGCGGGAGGGCGGGATACAATGAGCAGTTCTTC.

This clonotype was observed at least ten times. This sequence joins TRBV5-1 and TRBJ2-2, with D unclear. The CDR3 has 15 amino acids. In germline, CDR1 is SGHRS, CDR2 YFSETQ. V lost 0 bases and J 2 bases, leaving 8 bases between the germline ends. CDR3 in DNA: TGCGCCAGCAGCTTGGTGGGATCTAACACCGGGGAGCTGTTTTTT. It encodes CASSLVGSNTGELFF.

The V and J genes are TRBV28 and TRBJ2-2; D unresolved. V dropped 7 bases and J dropped 4 bases, with 13 bases sitting between them. The CDR3 extends over 14 amino acids. Per the germline V gene, CDR1 is MDHEN and CDR2 is SYDVKM. CDR3: CASTRGVGTGELFF. CDR3 nucleotide sequence: TGTGCCAGCACTCGTGGGGTTGGCACCGGGGAGCTGTTTTTT. Together with reference TRBV28 and TRBJ2-2, the CDR3 gives the full variable domain: DVKVTQSSRYLVKRTGEKVFLECVQDMDHENMFWYRQDPGLGLRLIYFSYDVKMKEKGDIPEGYSVSREKKERFSLILESASTNQTSMYLCASTRGVGTGELFFGEGSRLTVL.

The V gene is TRBV10-3, the J gene TRBJ2-1; 8 bases map to TRBD2. The CDR3 is 16 residues long. Germline CDR1 is ENHRY and CDR2 is SYGVKD. Losses at the gene ends were 2 bases for V and 3 bases for J; bases not matched to a gene: 6. CDR3 protein: CAISEGSGGFYNEQFF. The CDR3 DNA sequence: TGTGCCATCAGTGAGGGGAGCGGGGGTTTCTACAATGAGCAGTTCTTC.